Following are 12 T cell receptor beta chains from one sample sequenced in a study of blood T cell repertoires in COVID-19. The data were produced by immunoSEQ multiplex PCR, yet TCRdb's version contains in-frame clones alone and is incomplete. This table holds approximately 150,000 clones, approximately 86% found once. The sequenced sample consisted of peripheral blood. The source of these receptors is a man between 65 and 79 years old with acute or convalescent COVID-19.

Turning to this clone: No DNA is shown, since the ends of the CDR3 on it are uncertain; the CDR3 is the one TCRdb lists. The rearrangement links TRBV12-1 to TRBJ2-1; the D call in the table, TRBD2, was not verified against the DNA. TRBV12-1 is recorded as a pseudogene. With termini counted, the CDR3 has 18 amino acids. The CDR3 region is CASSFVASGSRFYNEQFF.

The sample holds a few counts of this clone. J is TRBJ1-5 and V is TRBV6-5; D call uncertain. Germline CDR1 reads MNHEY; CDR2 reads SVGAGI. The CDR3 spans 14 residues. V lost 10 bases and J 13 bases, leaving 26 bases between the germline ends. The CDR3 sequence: CATRRSLDTPKQHF. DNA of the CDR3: TGTGCCACCCGCCGCTCCTTAGACACCCCTAAGCAGCATTTT.

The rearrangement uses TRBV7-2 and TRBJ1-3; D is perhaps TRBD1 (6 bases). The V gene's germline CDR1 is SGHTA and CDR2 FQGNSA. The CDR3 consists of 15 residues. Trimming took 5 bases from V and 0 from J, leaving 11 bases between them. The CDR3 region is CASSLTGLSGNTIYF. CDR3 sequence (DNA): TGTGCCAGCAGCCTAACAGGGCTCTCTGGAAACACCATATATTTT.

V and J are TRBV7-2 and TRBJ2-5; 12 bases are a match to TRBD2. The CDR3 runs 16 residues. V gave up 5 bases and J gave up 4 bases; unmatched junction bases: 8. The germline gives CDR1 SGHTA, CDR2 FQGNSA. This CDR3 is CASSPASGGAGETQYF. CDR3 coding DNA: TGTGCCAGCAGCCCCGCTAGCGGGGGGGCCGGAGAGACCCAGTACTTC.

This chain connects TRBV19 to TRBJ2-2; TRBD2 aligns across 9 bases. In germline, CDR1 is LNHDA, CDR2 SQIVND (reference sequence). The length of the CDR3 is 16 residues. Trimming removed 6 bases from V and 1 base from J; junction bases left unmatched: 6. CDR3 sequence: CASSQFSGRNTGELFF. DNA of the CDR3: TGTGCCAGTAGCCAATTTAGCGGGAGGAACACCGGGGAGCTGTTTTTT.

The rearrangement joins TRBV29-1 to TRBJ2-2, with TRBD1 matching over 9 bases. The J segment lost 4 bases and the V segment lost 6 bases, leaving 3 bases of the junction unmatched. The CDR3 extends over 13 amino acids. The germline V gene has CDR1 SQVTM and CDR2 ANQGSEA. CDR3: CSVGTGITGELFF. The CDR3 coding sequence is TGCAGCGTCGGGACAGGGATCACCGGGGAGCTGTTTTTT.

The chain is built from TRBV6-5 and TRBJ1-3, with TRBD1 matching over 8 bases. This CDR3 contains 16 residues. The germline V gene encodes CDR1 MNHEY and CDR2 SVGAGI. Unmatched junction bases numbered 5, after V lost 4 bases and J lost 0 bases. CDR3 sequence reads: CASSSRTGHSGNTIYF. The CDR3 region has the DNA TGTGCCAGCAGTTCAAGGACAGGGCACTCTGGAAACACCATATATTTT.

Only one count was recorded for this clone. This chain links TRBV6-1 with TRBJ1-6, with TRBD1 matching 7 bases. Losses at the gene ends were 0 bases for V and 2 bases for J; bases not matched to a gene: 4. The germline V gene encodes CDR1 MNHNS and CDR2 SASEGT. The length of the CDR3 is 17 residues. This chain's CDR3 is CASSEAPGTAYNSPLHF. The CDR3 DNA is TGTGCCAGCAGTGAAGCCCCCGGGACAGCCTATAATTCACCCCTCCACTTT.

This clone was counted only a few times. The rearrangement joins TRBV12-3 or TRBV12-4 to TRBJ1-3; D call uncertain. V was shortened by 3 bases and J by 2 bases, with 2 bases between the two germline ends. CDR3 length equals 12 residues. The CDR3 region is CASSFTGNTIYF. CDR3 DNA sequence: TGTGCCAGCAGTTTTACTGGAAACACCATATATTTT.

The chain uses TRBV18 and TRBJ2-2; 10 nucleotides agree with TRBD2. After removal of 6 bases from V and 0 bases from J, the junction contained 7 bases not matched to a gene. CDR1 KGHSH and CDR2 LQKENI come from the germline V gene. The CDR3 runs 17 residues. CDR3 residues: CASSLLAGSSNTGELFF. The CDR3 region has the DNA TGTGCCAGCTCGTTACTAGCGGGGTCATCGAACACCGGGGAGCTGTTTTTT.

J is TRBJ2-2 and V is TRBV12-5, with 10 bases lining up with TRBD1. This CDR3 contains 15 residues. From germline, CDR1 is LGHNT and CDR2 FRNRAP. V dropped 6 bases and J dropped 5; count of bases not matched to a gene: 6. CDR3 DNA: TGTGCTAGTGGCAAACGGACAGGGGGTACCGGGGAGCTGTTTTTT. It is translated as CASGKRTGGTGELFF.

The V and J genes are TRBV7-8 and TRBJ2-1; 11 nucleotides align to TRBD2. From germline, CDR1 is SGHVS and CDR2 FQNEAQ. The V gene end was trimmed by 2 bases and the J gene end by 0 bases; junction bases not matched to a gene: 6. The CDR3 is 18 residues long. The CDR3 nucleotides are TGTGCCAGCAGCTTAATAGCGGGGGGGCCCGGCTCCTACAATGAGCAGTTCTTC. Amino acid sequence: CASSLIAGGPGSYNEQFF. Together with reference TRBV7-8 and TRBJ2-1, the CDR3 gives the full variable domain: GAGVSQSPRYKVAKRGQDVALRCDPISGHVSLFWYQQALGQGPEFLTYFQNEAQLDKSGLPSDRFFAERPEGSVSTLKIQRTQQEDSAVYLCASSLIAGGPGSYNEQFFGPGTRLTVL.